This T cell receptor (beta chain) was sequenced during a study of T cells in localized non-small cell lung cancer. Study-wide results and limits: Detection in adjacent lung was observed for a median approximately 52 of the top 100 tumor clones.

Deletions cut 5 bases from V and 3 bases from J, with 1 base between. Germline V CDR1 and CDR2: SNHLY, FYNNEI. The CDR3 covers 11 residues. TCRdb keeps only in-frame clones here, not all; method: immunoSEQ multiplex PCR. The sample holds 75,000 to 95,000 clones, 87% seen once. Of note for this clone: What it recognizes is unknown.

The chain couples TRBV2 to TRBJ2-2; D unresolved. This sample comprised peripheral blood, obtained before any cancer treatment. The source is a man between 35 and 75 years old with stage I squamous cell lung carcinoma. The CDR3 DNA reads as TGTGCCAGCAGTTACACCGGGGAGCTGTTTTTT. Translating gives CASSYTGELFF.